This entry features one TCR beta chain sequence. The data were obtained in a study of blood T cell repertoires in COVID-19. Study summary: Each recovered donor of Cohort 3 presented with two negative PCRs, clearance, or symptom resolution.

Participant-reported clinical history was the basis for cohort assignment. Trimming took 4 bases from V and 0 from J; bases not matched to a gene: 21. The germline V gene has CDR1 MNHEY and CDR2 SVGEGT. CDR3 length: 20 residues. Per the original methods: Estimated nucleated cell counts came from reference gene primer amplification. The data were produced by immunoSEQ multiplex PCR, yet TCRdb's version contains in-frame clones alone and is incomplete. V and J calls and clone size follow that table, whereas D and trimming were derived from the DNA. The sample shows 250,000 to 300,000 clones, approximately 90% of them seen only once.

This TCR was sampled from a woman aged 55-69 years in a cohort exposed to, infected with or recovered from COVID-19 (not recorded which). The sample consisted of PBMCs or T cells enriched from blood (not recorded which). The chain combines TRBV6-2 or TRBV6-3 with TRBJ2-7; 7 positions match TRBD2. The CDR3 protein is CASSLFEFSGAREFSYEQYF. DNA for the CDR3: TGTGCCAGCAGTTTGTTCGAGTTTTCCGGTGCGCGGGAGTTCTCCTACGAGCAGTACTTC.